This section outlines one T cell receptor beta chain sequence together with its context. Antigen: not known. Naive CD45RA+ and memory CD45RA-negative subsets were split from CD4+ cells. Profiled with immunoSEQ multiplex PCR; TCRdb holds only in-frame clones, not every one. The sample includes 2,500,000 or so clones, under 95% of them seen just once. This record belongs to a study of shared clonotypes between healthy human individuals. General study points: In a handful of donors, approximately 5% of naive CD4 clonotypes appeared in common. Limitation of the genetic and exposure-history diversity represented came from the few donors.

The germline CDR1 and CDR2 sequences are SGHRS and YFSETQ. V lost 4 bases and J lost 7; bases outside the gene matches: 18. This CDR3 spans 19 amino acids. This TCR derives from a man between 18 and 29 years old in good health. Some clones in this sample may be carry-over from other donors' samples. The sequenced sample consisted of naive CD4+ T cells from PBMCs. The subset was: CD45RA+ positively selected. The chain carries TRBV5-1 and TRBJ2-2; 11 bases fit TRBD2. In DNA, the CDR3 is TGCGCCAGCAGCCACCCTCCAAAACTAGCGGGAGAAAGAAGCGGGGAGCTGTTTTTT. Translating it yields CASSHPPKLAGERSGELFF. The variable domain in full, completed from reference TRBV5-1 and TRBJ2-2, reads KAGVTQTPRYLIKTRGQQVTLSCSPISGHRSVSWYQQTPGQGLQFLFEYFSETQRNKGNFPGRFSGRQFSNSRSEMNVSTLELGDSALYLCASSHPPKLAGERSGELFFGEGSRLTVL.